This TCR beta chain was identified during a study of blood T cell repertoires in COVID-19. Assay: immunoSEQ multiplex PCR; the TCRdb copy retains only in-frame clones and omits some. The table shows some 290,000 clones, with roughly nine tenths occurring only once. The sample consisted of peripheral blood. This sequence was found in a woman under 40 with COVID-19, enrolled during active disease.

The CDR3 DNA sequence: TGTGCCAGCGTCTCGTACAGGGGGCGCGGGAGGAACACTGAAGCTTTCTTT. Residues: CASVSYRGRGRNTEAFF. The genes are TRBV19 and TRBJ1-1; 9 positions agree with TRBD1. The V gene end was trimmed by 9 bases and the J gene end by 1 base; junction bases not matched to a gene: 15. This CDR3 region has 17 residues. Germline V gene sequence: CDR1 LNHDA, CDR2 SQIVND (reference sequence).